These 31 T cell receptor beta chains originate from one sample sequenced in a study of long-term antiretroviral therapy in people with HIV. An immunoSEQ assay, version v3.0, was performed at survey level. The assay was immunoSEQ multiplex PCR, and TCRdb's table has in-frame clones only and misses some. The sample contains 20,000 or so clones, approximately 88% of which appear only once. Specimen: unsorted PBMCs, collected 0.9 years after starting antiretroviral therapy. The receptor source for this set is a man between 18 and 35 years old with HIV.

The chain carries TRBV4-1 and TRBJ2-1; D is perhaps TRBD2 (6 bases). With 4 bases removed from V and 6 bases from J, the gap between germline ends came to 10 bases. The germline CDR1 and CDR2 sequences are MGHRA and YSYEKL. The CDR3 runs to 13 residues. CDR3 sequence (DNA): TGCGCCAGCAGCCGTGGCGGGGCCAATGAGCAGTTCTTC. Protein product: CASSRGGANEQFF.

CDR3 in DNA: TGTGCCAGCAGCGTAGGAAACGGGGGGGGACAAGAGACCCAGTACTTC. This sequence encodes CASSVGNGGGQETQYF. This rearrangement joins TRBV9 to TRBJ2-5; 8 bases line up with TRBD2. Germline values: CDR1 SGDLS, CDR2 YYNGEE. V trimming: 0 bases; J trimming: 2 bases; junction bases outside the gene matches: 6. The CDR3 length is 16 residues.

The CDR3 DNA is TGTGCCATCAGGATAGATCTTTGGGATTCACCCCTCCACTTT. Protein sequence: CAIRIDLWDSPLHF. This chain links TRBV10-3 with TRBJ1-6; D not resolved. CDR1 ENHRY and CDR2 SYGVKD come from the germline V gene. This CDR3 spans 14 amino acids. V was pared by 6 bases and J by 8 bases, with 14 bases between.

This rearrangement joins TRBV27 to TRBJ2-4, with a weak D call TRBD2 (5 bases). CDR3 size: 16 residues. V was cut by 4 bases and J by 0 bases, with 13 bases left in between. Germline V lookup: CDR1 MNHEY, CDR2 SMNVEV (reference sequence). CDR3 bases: TGTGCCAGCAGTTCCCCCCTCCGGGGAGCCAAAAACATTCAGTACTTC. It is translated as CASSSPLRGAKNIQYF.

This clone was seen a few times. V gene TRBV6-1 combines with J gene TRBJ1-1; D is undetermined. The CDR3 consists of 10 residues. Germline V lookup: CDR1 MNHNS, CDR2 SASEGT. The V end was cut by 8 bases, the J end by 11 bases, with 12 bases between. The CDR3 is CASETFRAFF. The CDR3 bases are TGTGCCAGCGAGACCTTTAGGGCTTTCTTT.

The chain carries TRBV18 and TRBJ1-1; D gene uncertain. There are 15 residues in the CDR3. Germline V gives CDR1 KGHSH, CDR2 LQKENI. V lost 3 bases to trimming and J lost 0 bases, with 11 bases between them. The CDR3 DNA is TGTGCCAGCTCACCTCGGACCGATATGAACACTGAAGCTTTCTTT. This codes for CASSPRTDMNTEAFF. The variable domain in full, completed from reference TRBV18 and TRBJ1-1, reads NAGVMQNPRHLVRRRGQEARLRCSPMKGHSHVYWYRQLPEEGLKFMVYLQKENIIDESGMPKERFSAEFPKEGPSILRIQQVVRGDSAAYFCASSPRTDMNTEAFFGQGTRLTVV.

The CDR3 region is CASSLDGDGYTF. The CDR3 DNA is TGCGCCAGCAGCTTGGATGGGGATGGCTACACCTTC. The chain carries TRBV5-1 and TRBJ1-2; D gene uncertain. This CDR3 is 12 amino acids long. Between the trimmed V and J ends, which lost 0 bases and 6 bases, there was a span of 6 bases. Germline V gene data show CDR1 as SGHRS and CDR2 as YFSETQ.

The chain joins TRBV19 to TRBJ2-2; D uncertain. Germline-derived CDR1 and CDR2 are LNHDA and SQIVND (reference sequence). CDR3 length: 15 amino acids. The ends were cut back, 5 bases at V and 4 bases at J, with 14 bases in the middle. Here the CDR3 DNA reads TGTGCCAGTAGTCCGTACAGTGCGAGCACCGGGGAGCTGTTTTTT. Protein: CASSPYSASTGELFF.

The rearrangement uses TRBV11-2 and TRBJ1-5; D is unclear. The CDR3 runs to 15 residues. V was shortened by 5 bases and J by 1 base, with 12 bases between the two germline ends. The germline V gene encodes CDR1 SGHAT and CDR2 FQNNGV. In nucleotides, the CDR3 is TGTGCCAGCAGCCCGGTGGAGGGAAGCAATCAGCCCCAGCATTTT. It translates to CASSPVEGSNQPQHF. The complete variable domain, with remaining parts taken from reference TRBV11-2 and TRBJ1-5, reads EAGVAQSPRYKIIEKRQSVAFWCNPISGHATLYWYQQILGQGPKLLIQFQNNGVVDDSQLPKDRFSAERLKGVDSTLKIQPAKLEDSAVYLCASSPVEGSNQPQHFGDGTRLSIL.

The CDR3 loop reads CAGGRDEQFF. DNA for the CDR3: TGTGCGGGGGGGAGGGACGAGCAGTTCTTC. This chain connects TRBV2 to TRBJ2-1; 7 positions agree with TRBD2. The V gene's germline CDR1 is SNHLY and CDR2 FYNNEI. The CDR3 is 10 residues long.

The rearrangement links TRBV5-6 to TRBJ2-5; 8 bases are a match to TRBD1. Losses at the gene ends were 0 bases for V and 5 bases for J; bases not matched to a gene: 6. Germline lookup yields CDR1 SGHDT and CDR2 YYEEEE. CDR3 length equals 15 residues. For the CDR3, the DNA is TGTGCCAGCAGCTTGGTCAGGGGGCCTAGGGAGACCCAGTACTTC. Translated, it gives CASSLVRGPRETQYF.

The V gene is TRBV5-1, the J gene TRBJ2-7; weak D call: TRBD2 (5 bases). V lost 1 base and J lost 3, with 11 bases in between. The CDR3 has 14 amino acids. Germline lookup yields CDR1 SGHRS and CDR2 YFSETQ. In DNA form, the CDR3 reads TGCGCCAGCAGCTTGACAACTAGAGACTACGAGCAGTACTTC. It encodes CASSLTTRDYEQYF. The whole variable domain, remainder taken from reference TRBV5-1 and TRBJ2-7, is KAGVTQTPRYLIKTRGQQVTLSCSPISGHRSVSWYQQTPGQGLQFLFEYFSETQRNKGNFPGRFSGRQFSNSRSEMNVSTLELGDSALYLCASSLTTRDYEQYFGPGTRLTVT.

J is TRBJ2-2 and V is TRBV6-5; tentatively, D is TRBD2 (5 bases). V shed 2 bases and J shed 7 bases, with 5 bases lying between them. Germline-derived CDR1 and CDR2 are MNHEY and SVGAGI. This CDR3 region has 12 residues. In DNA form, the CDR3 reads TGTGCCAGCAGTTACGGAGGCGGGGAGCTGTTTTTT. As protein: CASSYGGGELFF.

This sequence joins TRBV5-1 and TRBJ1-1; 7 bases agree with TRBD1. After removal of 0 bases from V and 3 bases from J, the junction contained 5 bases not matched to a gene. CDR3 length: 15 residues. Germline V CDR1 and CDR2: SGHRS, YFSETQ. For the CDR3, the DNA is TGCGCCAGCAGCTTGGAGTTTACAGGGGACACTGAAGCTTTCTTT. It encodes CASSLEFTGDTEAFF.

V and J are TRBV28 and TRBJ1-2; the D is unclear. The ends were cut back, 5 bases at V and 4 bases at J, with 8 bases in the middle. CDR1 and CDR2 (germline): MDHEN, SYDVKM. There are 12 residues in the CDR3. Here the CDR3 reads CASSRPFYGYTF. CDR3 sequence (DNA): TGTGCCAGCAGTAGACCCTTCTATGGCTACACCTTC.

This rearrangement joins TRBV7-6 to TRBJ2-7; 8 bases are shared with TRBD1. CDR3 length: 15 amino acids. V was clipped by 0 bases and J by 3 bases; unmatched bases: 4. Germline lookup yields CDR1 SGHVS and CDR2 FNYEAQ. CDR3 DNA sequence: TGTGCCAGCAGCTTAGCGGCAGGGGGCATCTACGAGCAGTACTTC. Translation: CASSLAAGGIYEQYF.

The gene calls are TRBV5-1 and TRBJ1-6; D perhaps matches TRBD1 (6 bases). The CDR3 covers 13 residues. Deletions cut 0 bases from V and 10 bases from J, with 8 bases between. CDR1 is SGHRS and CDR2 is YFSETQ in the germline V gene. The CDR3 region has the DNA TGCGCCAGCAGCTTGGACAGGGTATCACCCCTCCACTTT. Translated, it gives CASSLDRVSPLHF. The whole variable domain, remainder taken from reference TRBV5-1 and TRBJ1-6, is KAGVTQTPRYLIKTRGQQVTLSCSPISGHRSVSWYQQTPGQGLQFLFEYFSETQRNKGNFPGRFSGRQFSNSRSEMNVSTLELGDSALYLCASSLDRVSPLHFGNGTRLTVT.

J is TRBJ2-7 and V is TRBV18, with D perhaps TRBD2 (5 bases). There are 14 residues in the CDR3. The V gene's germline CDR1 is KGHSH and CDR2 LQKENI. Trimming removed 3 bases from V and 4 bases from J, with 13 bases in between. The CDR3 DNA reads TGTGCCAGCTCACCGGCGGGTTTGGGTTACGAGCAGTACGTC. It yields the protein CASSPAGLGYEQYV.

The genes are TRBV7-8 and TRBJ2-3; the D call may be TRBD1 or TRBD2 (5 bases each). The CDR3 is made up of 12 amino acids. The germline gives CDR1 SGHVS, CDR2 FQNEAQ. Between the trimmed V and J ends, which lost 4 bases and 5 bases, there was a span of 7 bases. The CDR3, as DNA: TGTGCCAGCAGCTGGGGGATAGATACGCAGTATTTT. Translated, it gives CASSWGIDTQYF.

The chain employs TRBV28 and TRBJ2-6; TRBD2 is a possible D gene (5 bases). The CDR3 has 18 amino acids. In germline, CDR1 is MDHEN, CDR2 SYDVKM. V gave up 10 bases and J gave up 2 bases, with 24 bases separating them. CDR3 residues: CATSPGSGGGPGANVLTF. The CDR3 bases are TGTGCCACTAGCCCGGGCTCCGGTGGTGGCCCTGGGGCCAACGTCCTGACTTTC.

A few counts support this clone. CDR3 sequence: CATDDRVSGYTF. The CDR3, as DNA: TGTGCCACCGACGACAGGGTGTCTGGCTACACCTTC. This chain joins TRBV2 and TRBJ1-2; 7 bases map to TRBD1. The CDR3 loop spans 12 amino acids. The germline CDR1 and CDR2 sequences are SNHLY and FYNNEI. V trimming: 10 bases; J trimming: 7 bases; junction bases outside the gene matches: 9.

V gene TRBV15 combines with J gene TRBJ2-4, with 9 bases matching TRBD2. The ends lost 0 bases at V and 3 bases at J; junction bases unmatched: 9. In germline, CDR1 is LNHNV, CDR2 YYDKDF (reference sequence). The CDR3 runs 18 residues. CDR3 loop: CATSRDFAGGRDKNIQYF. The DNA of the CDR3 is TGTGCCACCAGCAGAGATTTTGCGGGGGGGCGGGACAAAAACATTCAGTACTTC. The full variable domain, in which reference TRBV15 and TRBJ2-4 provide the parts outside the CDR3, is DAMVIQNPRYQVTQFGKPVTLSCSQTLNHNVMYWYQQKSSQAPKLLFHYYDKDFNNEADTPDNFQSRRPNTSFCFLDIRSPGLGDTAMYLCATSRDFAGGRDKNIQYFGAGTRLSVL.

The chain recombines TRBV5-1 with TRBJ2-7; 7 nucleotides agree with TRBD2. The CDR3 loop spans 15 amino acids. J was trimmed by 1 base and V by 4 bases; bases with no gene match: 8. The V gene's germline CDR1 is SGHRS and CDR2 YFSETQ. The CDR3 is CASSPWGGGSYEQYF. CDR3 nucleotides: TGCGCCAGCAGCCCCTGGGGGGGTGGGTCCTACGAGCAGTACTTC.

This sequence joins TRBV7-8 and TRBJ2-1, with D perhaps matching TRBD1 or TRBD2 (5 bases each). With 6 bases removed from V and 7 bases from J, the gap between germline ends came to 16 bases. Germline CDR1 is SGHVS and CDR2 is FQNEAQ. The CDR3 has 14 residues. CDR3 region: CASRPFGGKNEQFF. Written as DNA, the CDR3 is TGTGCCAGCAGACCGTTTGGGGGAAAGAATGAGCAGTTCTTC.

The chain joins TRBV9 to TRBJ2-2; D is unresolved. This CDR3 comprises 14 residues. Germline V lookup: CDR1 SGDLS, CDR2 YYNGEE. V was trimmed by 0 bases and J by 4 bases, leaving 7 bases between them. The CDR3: CASSVADLTGELFF. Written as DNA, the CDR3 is TGTGCCAGCAGCGTAGCAGATCTCACCGGGGAGCTGTTTTTT.

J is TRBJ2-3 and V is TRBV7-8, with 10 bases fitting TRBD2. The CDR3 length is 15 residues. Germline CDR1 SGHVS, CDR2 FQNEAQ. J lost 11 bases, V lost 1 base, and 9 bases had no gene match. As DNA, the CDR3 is TGTGCCAGCAGCTTAGAAGGGACTAGCGCGGGAAGGCAGTATTTT. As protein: CASSLEGTSAGRQYF.

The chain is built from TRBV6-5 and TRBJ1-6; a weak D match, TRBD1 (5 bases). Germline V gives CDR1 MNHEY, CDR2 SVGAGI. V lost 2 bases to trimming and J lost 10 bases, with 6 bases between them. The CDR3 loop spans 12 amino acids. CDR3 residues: CASSYGDSPLHF. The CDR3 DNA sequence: TGTGCCAGCAGTTACGGGGACTCACCCCTCCACTTT.

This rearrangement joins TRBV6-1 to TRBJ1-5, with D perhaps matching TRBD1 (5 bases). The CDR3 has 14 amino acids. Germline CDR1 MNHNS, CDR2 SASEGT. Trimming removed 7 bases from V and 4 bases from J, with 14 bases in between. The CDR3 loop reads CASTRAGWNQPQHF. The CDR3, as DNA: TGTGCCAGCACCCGGGCAGGGTGGAATCAGCCCCAGCATTTT.

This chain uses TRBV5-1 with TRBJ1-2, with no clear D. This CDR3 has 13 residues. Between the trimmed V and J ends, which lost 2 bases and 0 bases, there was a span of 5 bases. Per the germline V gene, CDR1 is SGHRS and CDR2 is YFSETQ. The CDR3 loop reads CASSFSANYGYTF. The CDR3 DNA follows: TGCGCCAGCAGCTTTTCGGCTAACTATGGCTACACCTTC.

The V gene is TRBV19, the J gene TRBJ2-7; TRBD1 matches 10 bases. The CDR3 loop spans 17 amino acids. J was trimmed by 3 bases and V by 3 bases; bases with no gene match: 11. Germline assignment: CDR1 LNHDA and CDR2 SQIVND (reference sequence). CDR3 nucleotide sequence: TGTGCCAGTAGTATTGGGACAGGGGCCGTTTATGGCTACGAGCAGTACTTC. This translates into CASSIGTGAVYGYEQYF.

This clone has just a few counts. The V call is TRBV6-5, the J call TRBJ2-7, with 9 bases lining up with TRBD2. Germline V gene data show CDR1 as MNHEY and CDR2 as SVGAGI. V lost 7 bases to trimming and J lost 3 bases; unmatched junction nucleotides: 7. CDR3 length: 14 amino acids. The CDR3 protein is CASKTLAGHYEQYV. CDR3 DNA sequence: TGTGCCAGCAAAACCCTAGCGGGACACTACGAGCAGTACGTC.